Presented here are 27 T cell receptor beta chains from one specimen sequenced in a study of shared clonotypes between healthy human individuals. TCRdb's copy holds only in-frame clones and misses some; the assay was immunoSEQ multiplex PCR. This table has 2,500,000 or so clones, approximately 93% appearing once. Sample: naive CD4+ T cells from PBMCs. This sample's subset: CD45RA+ positively selected. The receptors derive from a man between 18 and 29 years old in good health. Some clones in this sample may be carry-over from other donors' samples.

This chain links TRBV7-2 with TRBJ2-1; TRBD2 aligns across 15 bases. The CDR3 covers 16 residues. Germline trimming cut 5 bases from V and 6 bases from J; bases unmatched to any gene: 5. Germline V lookup: CDR1 SGHTA, CDR2 FQGNSA. The CDR3: CASSRGLAGGRNEQFF. The CDR3 DNA reads TGTGCCAGCAGCCGAGGACTAGCGGGAGGGCGCAATGAGCAGTTCTTC.

This chain links TRBV19 with TRBJ2-1; 9 nucleotides align to TRBD1. There are 15 residues in the CDR3. Germline V CDR1 and CDR2: LNHDA, SQIVND (reference sequence). Trimming removed 6 bases from V and 0 bases from J; junction bases left unmatched: 3. The CDR3 DNA sequence: TGTGCCAGTAGCGAGACAGGGGGCTCCTACAATGAGCAGTTCTTC. This sequence encodes CASSETGGSYNEQFF.

The rearrangement joins TRBV6-5 to TRBJ1-4; the D gene is possibly TRBD1 (5 bases). V dropped 6 bases and J dropped 8 bases, with 16 bases sitting between them. This CDR3 comprises 14 residues. Germline values: CDR1 MNHEY, CDR2 SVGAGI. The CDR3 sequence: CASSSGTLGEKLFF. The DNA of the CDR3 is TGTGCCAGCAGCTCCGGGACCCTAGGGGAAAAACTGTTTTTT.

V and J are TRBV5-1 and TRBJ2-5, with D unclear. The DNA end favors TRBJ2-7, so the J call may be wrong. Germline loops: CDR1 SGHRS, CDR2 YFSETQ. This CDR3 is 14 amino acids long. The CDR3 protein is CASSPGGRAYEQYF. CDR3 bases: TGCGCCAGCAGCCCCGGCGGCAGAGCCTACGAGCAGTACTTC.

The chain is built from TRBV4-1 and TRBJ2-7; TRBD1 is a possible D gene (6 bases). Trimming shortened V by 4 bases and J by 0 bases, and 16 bases separated the two germline ends. Germline lookup yields CDR1 MGHRA and CDR2 YSYEKL. There are 16 residues in the CDR3. The CDR3 coding sequence is TGCGCCAGCAGCCGCCTCCTCCAGGGGTCCTCCTACGAGCAGTACTTC. It yields the protein CASSRLLQGSSYEQYF.

The chain recombines TRBV7-6 with TRBJ2-5; the D gene is possibly TRBD1 (6 bases). Germline CDR1 and CDR2: SGHVS and FNYEAQ. The CDR3 sequence is 15 residues long. V was shortened by 0 bases and J by 5 bases, with 13 bases between the two germline ends. CDR3 residues: CASSLAHRAGETQYF. CDR3 nucleotides: TGTGCCAGCAGCTTAGCTCACAGGGCAGGGGAGACCCAGTACTTC. Using reference TRBV7-6 and TRBJ2-5 for the parts outside the CDR3, the full variable domain is GAGVSQSPRYKVTKRGQDVALRCDPISGHVSLYWYRQALGQGPEFLTYFNYEAQQDKSGLPNDRFSAERPEGSISTLTIQRTEQRDSAMYRCASSLAHRAGETQYFGPGTRLLVL.

The chain couples TRBV7-9 to TRBJ1-1; D is ambiguous. The V and J ends lost 6 bases and 8 bases respectively, with 16 bases between them. The germline gives CDR1 SEHNR, CDR2 FQNEAQ (reference sequence). The CDR3 runs to 13 residues. This CDR3 is CASRQSRPGEAFF. CDR3 DNA: TGTGCCAGCAGACAATCAAGGCCCGGAGAAGCTTTCTTT.

The chain employs TRBV2 and TRBJ1-1; D not resolved. CDR3 length: 12 residues. Germline V lookup: CDR1 SNHLY, CDR2 FYNNEI. The V end was cut by 7 bases, the J end by 0 bases, with 6 bases between. The CDR3: CASNWMNTEAFF. CDR3 DNA: TGTGCCAGCAATTGGATGAACACTGAAGCTTTCTTT.

This chain connects TRBV19 to TRBJ1-2; 10 bases line up with TRBD1. Germline loops: CDR1 LNHDA, CDR2 SQIVND (reference sequence). This CDR3 region has 16 residues. The trim removed 4 bases at V and 5 bases at J, leaving 10 bases unmatched. The CDR3: CASSTETGGNKYGYTF. CDR3 sequence (DNA): TGTGCCAGTAGTACAGAGACAGGGGGCAACAAGTATGGCTACACCTTC.

This chain connects TRBV29-1 to TRBJ1-1, with D perhaps TRBD1 (5 bases). With 5 bases removed from V and 7 bases from J, the gap between germline ends came to 14 bases. The CDR3 totals 12 residues. Germline V gives CDR1 SQVTM, CDR2 ANQGSEA. The CDR3 bases are TGCAGCGTTTCTAAAGGGACGTATGAAGCTTTCTTT. It encodes CSVSKGTYEAFF. Supplemented by reference TRBV29-1 and TRBJ1-1, the full variable domain reads SAVISQKPSRDICQRGTSLTIQCQVDSQVTMMFWYRQQPGQSLTLIATANQGSEATYESGFVIDKFPISRPNLTFSTLTVSNMSPEDSSIYLCSVSKGTYEAFFGQGTRLTVV.

This rearrangement joins TRBV5-1 to TRBJ2-3, with 8 bases identical to TRBD2. This CDR3 spans 14 amino acids. Per the germline V gene, CDR1 is SGHRS and CDR2 is YFSETQ. V lost 6 bases to trimming and J lost 6 bases; unmatched junction nucleotides: 9. Here the CDR3 DNA reads TGCGCCAGCAATCGGGCGGGAGGACCGGATACGCAGTATTTT. Translation: CASNRAGGPDTQYF. The complete variable domain, with remaining parts taken from reference TRBV5-1 and TRBJ2-3, reads KAGVTQTPRYLIKTRGQQVTLSCSPISGHRSVSWYQQTPGQGLQFLFEYFSETQRNKGNFPGRFSGRQFSNSRSEMNVSTLELGDSALYLCASNRAGGPDTQYFGPGTRLTVL.

As regards this clone: The sample has other DNA sequences that encode this CDR3 too. The rearrangement links TRBV5-1 to TRBJ2-1, with no clear D. This CDR3 is built from 12 residues. CDR1 and CDR2 from the germline V gene are SGHRS and YFSETQ. Trimming took 4 bases from V and 6 from J, leaving 8 bases between them. CDR3 in amino acids: CASSLPGNEQFF. CDR3 DNA: TGCGCCAGCAGCCTTCCCGGCAATGAGCAGTTCTTC.

The V gene is TRBV4-3, the J gene TRBJ2-7; D gene unclear. Deletions cut 0 bases from V and 2 bases from J, with 17 bases between. The CDR3 contains 17 residues. Germline V lookup: CDR1 LGHNA, CDR2 YSLEER. CDR3 DNA sequence: TGCGCCAGCAGCCAAGATTACCGGAGCCCGCTGCCCTACGAGCAGTACTTC. Its translation: CASSQDYRSPLPYEQYF.

The V call is TRBV2, the J call TRBJ1-4, with TRBD1 matching 12 bases. The CDR3 sequence is 14 residues long. The J segment lost 10 bases and the V segment lost 4 bases, leaving 4 bases of the junction unmatched. Germline CDR1 SNHLY, CDR2 FYNNEI. The DNA of the CDR3 is TGTGCCAGCAGTGTGGGACAGGGGGCAGGAAAACTGTTTTTT. Translating it yields CASSVGQGAGKLFF.

V usage is TRBV9 and J usage is TRBJ2-2; D might be TRBD1 (6 bases). CDR3 length: 16 amino acids. Germline V gene sequence: CDR1 SGDLS, CDR2 YYNGEE. V was cut by 3 bases and J by 6 bases, with 18 bases left in between. CDR3 sequence: CASSGGHPSGAGELFF. In nucleotides, the CDR3 is TGTGCCAGCAGCGGGGGACACCCATCGGGCGCCGGGGAGCTGTTTTTT.

On this clone: The sample holds other DNA sequences that translate to the same CDR3. This chain joins TRBV6-1 and TRBJ1-4; D uncertain. V was clipped by 4 bases and J by 8 bases, with 8 bases between them. Germline V gene sequence: CDR1 MNHNS, CDR2 SASEGT. This CDR3 is built from 12 residues. The CDR3: CASSADGEKLFF. In DNA, the CDR3 is TGTGCCAGCAGTGCCGATGGGGAAAAACTGTTTTTT.

Of note for this clone: The sample has other DNA sequences that encode this CDR3 too. CDR3 amino acids: CATSRGTSYNEQFF. Here the CDR3 DNA reads TGTGCCACCAGCAGAGGGACCTCCTACAATGAGCAGTTCTTC. The chain is built from TRBV15 and TRBJ2-1, with unresolved D. Between the trimmed V and J ends, which lost 1 base and 0 bases, there was a span of 4 bases. Germline V gene sequence: CDR1 LNHNV, CDR2 YYDKDF (reference sequence). This CDR3 has 14 residues.

This rearrangement joins TRBV18 to TRBJ2-1, with D possibly being TRBD1 or TRBD2 (5 bases each). Per the germline V gene, CDR1 is KGHSH and CDR2 is LQKENI. The CDR3 extends over 15 amino acids. V lost 5 bases and J lost 5, with 16 bases in between. The CDR3, as DNA: TGTGCCAGCTCAACGGGGCCGCAGGGCCACAATGAGCAGTTCTTC. Protein product: CASSTGPQGHNEQFF. The variable domain in full, with the rest retrieved from reference TRBV18 and TRBJ2-1, is NAGVMQNPRHLVRRRGQEARLRCSPMKGHSHVYWYRQLPEEGLKFMVYLQKENIIDESGMPKERFSAEFPKEGPSILRIQQVVRGDSAAYFCASSTGPQGHNEQFFGPGTRLTVL.

The rearrangement links TRBV15 to TRBJ1-5, with D tentatively TRBD1 (5 bases). The CDR3 extends over 16 amino acids. Per germline, CDR1 LNHNV and CDR2 YYDKDF (reference sequence). V lost 3 bases and J lost 6, with 18 bases in between. CDR3 coding DNA: TGTGCCACCAGCAGGGCACTGGGGGGGGGTAGTCAGCCCCAGCATTTT. Translation gives CATSRALGGGSQPQHF.

The chain carries TRBV4-1 and TRBJ1-2; D ambiguous. This CDR3 contains 14 residues. CDR1 is MGHRA, CDR2 YSYEKL, per germline. Trimming removed 3 bases from V and 8 bases from J, with 16 bases in between. CDR3 region: CASSQDQTYGGYTF. CDR3 nucleotide sequence: TGCGCCAGCAGCCAGGACCAGACTTACGGAGGCTACACCTTC.

The chain joins TRBV5-1 to TRBJ2-3, with 12 bases fitting TRBD2. The CDR3 extends over 15 amino acids. Germline CDR1 SGHRS, CDR2 YFSETQ. V was pared by 7 bases and J by 6 bases, with 9 bases of the junction left unmatched. CDR3 protein: CASARTSGDLDTQYF. The CDR3 DNA reads as TGCGCCAGCGCCCGGACTAGCGGGGATTTGGATACGCAGTATTTT.

The J gene is TRBJ1-3, the V gene TRBV30; possibly TRBD1 for D (5 bases). CDR3 length: 12 amino acids. Germline-derived CDR1 and CDR2 are GTSNPN and SVGIG (reference sequence). The CDR3 region has the DNA TGTGCTCGCAGGGAAGCTGGAAACACCATATATTTT. Translating it yields CARREAGNTIYF.

The J gene is TRBJ2-3, the V gene TRBV28, with TRBD1 identical over 7 bases. V shed 7 bases, J shed 7 bases, and the junction held 14 bases outside the gene matches. This CDR3 has 15 amino acids. The V gene's germline CDR1 is MDHEN and CDR2 SYDVKM. The CDR3 region has the DNA TGTGCCAGCACGAACAGGGGATTTAGTATGCATACGCAGTATTTT. Translation: CASTNRGFSMHTQYF.

The rearrangement joins TRBV14 to TRBJ1-2; 8 bases are a match to TRBD1. From germline, CDR1 is SGHDN and CDR2 FVKESK. The J segment lost 2 bases and the V segment lost 2 bases, leaving 7 bases of the junction unmatched. The length of the CDR3 is 16 residues. The CDR3 coding sequence is TGTGCCAGCAGCCAAAGGACAGGGATTACCAACTATGGCTACACCTTC. It translates to CASSQRTGITNYGYTF.

This clone was found once. The genes are TRBV5-1 and TRBJ2-4, with 8 bases aligning to TRBD1. CDR1 and CDR2 (germline): SGHRS, YFSETQ. This CDR3 contains 14 residues. J gave up 2 bases and V 4 bases, and 2 bases lay outside the gene matches. CDR3 bases: TGCGCCAGCAGCGGGACAGGAACCAAAAACATTCAGTACTTC. Translation gives CASSGTGTKNIQYF.

The V gene is TRBV5-1, the J gene TRBJ2-7; possible D gene TRBD2, 6 bases. V was shortened by 3 bases and J by 6 bases, with 19 bases between the two germline ends. The CDR3 is 15 residues long. Per germline, CDR1 SGHRS and CDR2 YFSETQ. The CDR3 region is CASSSHPETRGEQYF. In nucleotides, the CDR3 is TGCGCCAGCAGCTCCCACCCCGAGACTAGAGGCGAGCAGTACTTC.

The chain employs TRBV7-9 and TRBJ2-1; D is perhaps TRBD2 (5 bases). This CDR3 region has 14 residues. V lost 0 bases and J lost 6, with 9 bases in between. Per germline, CDR1 SEHNR and CDR2 FQNEAQ (reference sequence). CDR3 sequence: CASSLAGVINEQFF. As DNA, the CDR3 is TGTGCCAGCAGCTTAGCGGGAGTCATCAATGAGCAGTTCTTC.